The present T cell receptor (beta chain) was sequenced within a study of blood T cell repertoires in COVID-19 (dated by TCRdb to about 2020). In terms of the full investigation: Samples from collaborators originated in the United States, Italy and Spain and spanned both the acute and convalescent phases of COVID-19. The material from the prospective study consisted of cDNA or gDNA derived from T cells, B-cell-depleted T cells, or PBMCs. Subjects who had been exposed to COVID-19, were actively infected with it, or had recovered from it provided the deeply sampled blood TCRbeta repertoires that made up the dataset. A freely available public database, intended as a resource for researchers studying the immune response to SARS-CoV-2, is where the repertoires were released. The samples were drawn from the first 160 participants of the ongoing ImmuneRACE study and from 1,254 subjects provided by 6 global collaborators. Nearly every sample came with metadata listing a de-identified subject ID, COVID-19 status, age in years and sex. HLA class I and class II types, where available, came from metadata supplied by the sample provider rather than from assay-based typing.

Study-level results and caveats: Clinical and demographic metadata were provided uncurated, with the amount varying by source and participant.

TCRbeta CDR3 regions were amplified from genomic DNA by means of the immunoSEQ Assay, a bias-controlled multiplex PCR. In the paper's pipeline: Nucleated cell counts per sample were estimated from amplification of reference gene primers within the assay. Sequence reads were collapsed and filtered to measure the absolute abundance of every unique TCRbeta CDR3 rearrangement. For each sample, productive Simpson clonality was calculated as the square root of Simpson's diversity index over productive rearrangements. Entries here come from immuneACCESS through TCRdb and include only in-frame sequences with V and J called. Some clones fail to appear in such tables; in the studies checked, an unresolved V gene covers under half of the shortfall, and the cause of the remainder is unknown. V and J calls and clone size are as listed in that table; D and trimming were resolved from the DNA. For this sample the table gives about 170,000 clones, of which around 82% were detected only once. 3.6% of the sample is in the top ten clones.

In the prospective study, participants were roughly 18 to 95 years old, resided in fewer than 25 geographic areas of the United States, and were enrolled through a virtual design. Cohort assignment in the prospective study relied on participant-reported clinical history from a screening survey and a study questionnaire. Mobile phlebotomists in the prospective study collected whole blood, serum and a nasopharyngeal or oropharyngeal swab from every participant. Prospective study participants could optionally give additional blood draws and questionnaires over an approximately two-month period. Prospective study blood samples were shipped either frozen or at room temperature before DNA extraction. The germline V gene (reference sequence) specifies LNHDA as CDR1 and SQIVND as CDR2. From the cysteine through the phenylalanine, the CDR3 covers 15 amino acids. Only the CDR3 part of the read is kept: 45 bases, read in frame from the first base. Here V drops 8 bases and J drops 3 bases, and the junction holds 7 bases not matched to any gene.

Comment on this clone: What antigen it recognizes has not been identified. Base qualities are missing; no much larger clone stands one base away.

This receptor was obtained from a woman aged 45-60 years in a cohort exposed to, infected with or recovered from COVID-19 (not recorded which). The sequence links TRBV19 to TRBJ2-6; 7 junctional bases match TRBD1. The sample consisted of PBMCs or T cells enriched from blood (not recorded which). The CDR3 is CASGTAVGGANVLTF. The DNA sequence reads TGTGCCAGTGGGACAGCGGTAGGTGGGGCCAACGTCCTGACTTTC.